Each of the 8 T cell receptor beta chains below was sequenced from the same sample in a study of cytomegalovirus exposure and HLA in healthy donors. The study ran its PCR with 60 Vbeta and 13 Jbeta primers. TCRdb keeps only in-frame clones here, not all; method: immunoSEQ multiplex PCR. The data hold 90,000 to 120,000 clones, with roughly 79% observed a single time. The sample consisted of PBMCs. These receptors were collected from a man in his sixties in good health and CMV-seropositive.

J is TRBJ2-3 and V is TRBV5-4; D perhaps matches TRBD2 (6 bases). V gave up 1 base and J gave up 4 bases, with 10 bases separating them. The CDR3 loop spans 14 amino acids. Germline assignment: CDR1 SGHNT and CDR2 YYREEE (reference sequence). CDR3 protein: CASSLFGGADTQYF. CDR3 DNA sequence: TGTGCCAGCAGCTTGTTTGGCGGGGCAGATACGCAGTATTTT.

In its sample, this clone was seen once. The rearrangement links TRBV10-3 to TRBJ2-7; tentatively, D is TRBD1 (6 bases). Trimming pared 2 bases from V and 2 bases from J, leaving 10 bases between. The germline CDR1 and CDR2 sequences are ENHRY and SYGVKD. The CDR3 totals 14 residues. The CDR3: CAISETGITYEQYF. The CDR3 DNA follows: TGTGCCATCAGTGAGACAGGGATAACCTACGAGCAGTACTTC.

This clone was observed a few times. The chain employs TRBV6-6 and TRBJ1-1; 9 bases align to TRBD1. From germline, CDR1 is MNHNY and CDR2 SVGAGI (reference sequence). The CDR3 sequence is 14 residues long. J gave up 7 bases and V 2 bases, and 5 bases lay outside the gene matches. CDR3 loop: CASSYGDRVVEAFF. In nucleotides, the CDR3 is TGTGCCAGCAGTTACGGGGACAGGGTAGTTGAAGCTTTCTTT.

J is TRBJ1-5 and V is TRBV9; TRBD1 agrees at 7 bases. This CDR3 has 16 residues. CDR1 is SGDLS, CDR2 YYNGEE, per germline. The trim removed 3 bases at V and 5 bases at J, leaving 11 bases unmatched. CDR3: CASSATPTGQDQPQHF. For the CDR3, the DNA is TGTGCCAGCAGCGCTACCCCGACAGGGCAGGATCAGCCCCAGCATTTT. The entire variable domain, with the rest obtained from reference TRBV9 and TRBJ1-5, is as follows: DSGVTQTPKHLITATGQRVTLRCSPRSGDLSVYWYQQSLDQGLQFLIQYYNGEERAKGNILERFSAQQFPDLHSELNLSSLELGDSALYFCASSATPTGQDQPQHFGDGTRLSIL.

The chain couples TRBV5-6 to TRBJ2-4; 16 bases are a match to TRBD2. CDR1 is SGHDT, CDR2 YYEEEE, per germline. Trimming removed 4 bases from V and 0 bases from J; junction bases left unmatched: 4. The CDR3 consists of 18 residues. The CDR3 protein is CASSVGLAGGLAKNIQYF. CDR3 sequence (DNA): TGTGCCAGCAGCGTGGGACTAGCGGGGGGGCTAGCCAAAAACATTCAGTACTTC.

This sequence joins TRBV21-1 and TRBJ2-7; whether TRBD1, the table's D call, matches the DNA was not checked. TRBV21-1 counts as a pseudogene. The CDR3 loop spans 16 amino acids. CDR3 DNA: TGTGCCAGCAGCAAAGCACCGGGACAGGGGAGCTACGAGCAGTACTTC. Residues: CASSKAPGQGSYEQYF.

V and J are TRBV2 and TRBJ1-6; D might be TRBD1 (6 bases). Trimming removed 7 bases from V and 3 bases from J, with 7 bases in between. This CDR3 contains 13 residues. Germline loops: CDR1 SNHLY, CDR2 FYNNEI. Here the CDR3 DNA reads TGTGCCAGCAACAGGGACTATAATTCACCCCTCCACTTT. Amino acid sequence: CASNRDYNSPLHF.

The rearrangement uses TRBV2 and TRBJ2-7; 11 bases are a match to TRBD2. The CDR3 contains 15 residues. V gave up 7 bases and J gave up 2 bases; unmatched junction bases: 7. Germline V gene sequence: CDR1 SNHLY, CDR2 FYNNEI. CDR3 nucleotides: TGTGCCAGCATCAACGGGACTAGCGGACCCTACGAGCAGTACTTC. Translated, it gives CASINGTSGPYEQYF. Full variable domain (remainder filled in from reference TRBV2 and TRBJ2-7): EPEVTQTPSHQVTQMGQEVILRCVPISNHLYFYWYRQILGQKVEFLVSFYNNEISEKSEIFDDQFSVERPDGSNFTLKIRSTKLEDSAMYFCASINGTSGPYEQYFGPGTRLTVT.